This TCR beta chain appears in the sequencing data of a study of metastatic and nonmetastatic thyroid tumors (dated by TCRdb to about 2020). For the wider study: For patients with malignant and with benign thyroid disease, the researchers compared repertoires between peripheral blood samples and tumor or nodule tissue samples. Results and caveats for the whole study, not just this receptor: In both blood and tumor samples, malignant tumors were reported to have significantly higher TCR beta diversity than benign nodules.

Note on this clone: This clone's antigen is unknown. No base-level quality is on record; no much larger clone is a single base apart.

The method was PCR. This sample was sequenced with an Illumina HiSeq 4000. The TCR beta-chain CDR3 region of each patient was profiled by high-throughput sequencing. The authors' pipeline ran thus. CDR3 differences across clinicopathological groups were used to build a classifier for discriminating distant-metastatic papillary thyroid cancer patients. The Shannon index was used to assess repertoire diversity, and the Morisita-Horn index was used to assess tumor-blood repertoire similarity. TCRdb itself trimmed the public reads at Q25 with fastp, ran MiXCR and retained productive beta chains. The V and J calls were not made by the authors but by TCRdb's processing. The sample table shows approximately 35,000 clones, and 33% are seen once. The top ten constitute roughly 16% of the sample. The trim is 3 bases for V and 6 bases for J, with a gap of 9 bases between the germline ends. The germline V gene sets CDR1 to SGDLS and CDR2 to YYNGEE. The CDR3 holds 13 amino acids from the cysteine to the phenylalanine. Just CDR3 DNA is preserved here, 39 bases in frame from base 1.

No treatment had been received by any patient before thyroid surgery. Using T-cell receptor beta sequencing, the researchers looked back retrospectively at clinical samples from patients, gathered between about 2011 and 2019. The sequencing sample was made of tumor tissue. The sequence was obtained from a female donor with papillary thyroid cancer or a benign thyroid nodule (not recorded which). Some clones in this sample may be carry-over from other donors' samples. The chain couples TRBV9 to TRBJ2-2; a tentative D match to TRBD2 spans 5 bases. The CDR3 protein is CASSAFSAGELFF. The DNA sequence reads TGTGCCAGCAGCGCCTTTAGCGCCGGGGAGCTGTTTTTT.